Presented here are 26 T cell receptor beta chains from one specimen sequenced in a study of CD8+ T cells in alopecia areata. Treatment meaning: oral pan-JAK inhibitor, 5-10 mg twice daily. TCR sequencing used cDNA made by reverse transcription of extracted RNA. Method: immunoSEQ multiplex PCR; TCRdb's copy keeps in-frame clones and lacks some. In the table there are about 200,000 clones, less than 45% of which are singletons. The input for sequencing was CD4+ T cells sorted from blood, taken around week 30, from a patient treated with tofacitinib. The receptor set was obtained from a human donor with alopecia areata.

The J gene is TRBJ2-7, the V gene TRBV18; perhaps TRBD2 as D (5 bases). The V end lost 0 bases, the J end lost 2 bases, and 11 bases lay between the germline ends. The CDR3 sequence is 15 residues long. Germline V gene sequence: CDR1 KGHSH, CDR2 LQKENI. CDR3 residues: CASSPPVDGTYEQYF. In nucleotides, the CDR3 is TGTGCCAGCTCACCACCGGTAGACGGGACCTACGAGCAGTACTTC.

The V gene is TRBV30, the J gene TRBJ2-7; maybe TRBD1 (6 bases). This CDR3 spans 13 amino acids. Germline CDR1 and CDR2: GTSNPN and SVGIG (reference sequence). V lost 5 bases, J lost 2 bases, and 13 bases lay in between. The CDR3: CAWSLGAAYEQYF. The CDR3 DNA reads as TGTGCCTGGTCGTTGGGGGCCGCCTACGAGCAGTACTTC.

This clone appeared a few times. The V call is TRBV30, the J call TRBJ2-5; the match to TRBD2 covers 14 bases. CDR3 length: 18 residues. The V gene's germline CDR1 is GTSNPN and CDR2 SVGIG (reference sequence). Trimming at V came to 2 bases and at J to 5 bases, leaving 13 bases not matched to a gene. The CDR3 DNA follows: TGTGCCTGGAGTACGGGGACTAGCGGGAGCCCCCGGTCTGAGACCCAGTACTTC. Its protein product is CAWSTGTSGSPRSETQYF.

This sequence joins TRBV7-2 and TRBJ2-3; maybe TRBD2 (7 bases). The CDR3 sequence is 17 residues long. V lost 5 bases and J lost 2, with 20 bases in between. Looked up from germline, CDR1 is SGHTA and CDR2 is FQGNSA. This CDR3 is CASSHILGGGLTDTQYF. Here the CDR3 DNA reads TGTGCCAGCAGCCACATCTTGGGCGGGGGCCTCACAGATACGCAGTATTTT. Complete variable domain (other parts from reference TRBV7-2 and TRBJ2-3): GAGVSQSPSNKVTEKGKDVELRCDPISGHTALYWYRQSLGQGLEFLIYFQGNSAPDKSGLPSDRFSAERTGGSVSTLTIQRTQQEDSAVYLCASSHILGGGLTDTQYFGPGTRLTVL.

The chain carries TRBV19 and TRBJ1-5, with D uncertain. CDR3 size: 13 residues. CDR1 and CDR2 (germline): LNHDA, SQIVND (reference sequence). The V end was cut by 3 bases, the J end by 5 bases, with 8 bases between. Here the CDR3 DNA reads TGTGCCAGTAGTATGGTCCGAGATCAGCCCCAGCATTTT. Translating it yields CASSMVRDQPQHF.

This chain uses TRBV29-1 with TRBJ1-4, with D tentatively TRBD1 (5 bases). Looked up from germline, CDR1 is SQVTM and CDR2 is ANQGSEA. Trimming cost V 4 bases and J 4 bases, with 7 bases left between them. This CDR3 has 12 residues. The CDR3 loop reads CSVGQINEKLFF. CDR3 nucleotide sequence: TGCAGCGTTGGACAGATTAATGAAAAACTGTTTTTT.

The V call is TRBV30, the J call TRBJ2-7; 7 positions match TRBD1. Germline CDR1 GTSNPN, CDR2 SVGIG (reference sequence). The ends lost 1 base at V and 4 bases at J; junction bases unmatched: 7. This CDR3 comprises 14 residues. CDR3 DNA: TGTGCCTGGAGTGGGATGACAGGGTTATACGAGCAGTACTTC. It specifies CAWSGMTGLYEQYF. Using reference TRBV30 and TRBJ2-7 for the parts outside the CDR3, the full variable domain is SQTIHQWPATLVQPVGSPLSLECTVEGTSNPNLYWYRQAAGRGLQLLFYSVGIGQISSEVPQNLSASRPQDRQFILSSKKLLLSDSGFYLCAWSGMTGLYEQYFGPGTRLTVT.

This clone was detected only a few times. For the CDR3, the DNA is TGCGCCAGCAGCCGCCCGGGACAGGAGCCCTACGAGCAGTACTTC. Translated: CASSRPGQEPYEQYF. The chain couples TRBV4-1 to TRBJ2-7; 8 bases agree with TRBD1. The V and J ends lost 4 bases and 2 bases, in that order; junction bases with no gene match: 7. Looked up from germline, CDR1 is MGHRA and CDR2 is YSYEKL. This CDR3 comprises 15 residues.

The chain has TRBV5-1 and TRBJ1-5, with TRBD1 identical over 8 bases. The junction had 3 bases not matched to a gene; V was cut back by 4 bases and J by 6 bases. Germline CDR1 SGHRS, CDR2 YFSETQ. This CDR3 is built from 13 residues. Here the CDR3 DNA reads TGCGCCAGCAGCCCCGGACAGGGTCAGCCCCAGCATTTT. Encoded protein: CASSPGQGQPQHF.

This clone was counted many times. The chain links TRBV23-1 to TRBJ1-1, with 8 bases aligning to TRBD1. TRBV23-1 is reported as an ORF; its role is uncertain. V lost 5 bases to trimming and J lost 5 bases; unmatched junction nucleotides: 7. The CDR3 contains 14 residues. The CDR3 sequence: CASSKTGEATEAFF. The CDR3 coding sequence is TGCGCCAGCAGTAAGACAGGGGAGGCTACTGAAGCTTTCTTT.

The rearrangement uses TRBV30 and TRBJ2-3, with TRBD1 as a possible D gene (7 bases). Germline loops: CDR1 GTSNPN, CDR2 SVGIG (reference sequence). The germline V and J ends were trimmed by 3 bases and 1 base, with 11 bases remaining between them. The CDR3 has 14 amino acids. The CDR3 DNA is TGTGCCTGGAGGGAGGGGACAGGCACAGATACGCAGTATTTT. Protein product: CAWREGTGTDTQYF.

This chain uses TRBV5-6 with TRBJ2-7, with TRBD2 matching over 7 bases. V shed 4 bases and J 9 bases; nucleotides not matched to a gene: 7. The CDR3 extends over 12 amino acids. Looked up from germline, CDR1 is SGHDT and CDR2 is YYEEEE. The CDR3 sequence is CASSLLAATQYF. The CDR3, as DNA: TGTGCCAGCAGCCTCCTAGCGGCGACGCAGTACTTC.

This clone was detected a few times. CDR3 sequence: CASSSLILFEQYF. In DNA, the CDR3 is TGTGCCAGCAGCTCACTTATTCTTTTCGAGCAGTACTTC. This sequence joins TRBV7-9 and TRBJ2-7, with D unresolved. This CDR3 is 13 amino acids long. Trimming took off 4 bases at V and 6 bases at J, with 13 bases between the two ends. Germline lookup yields CDR1 SEHNR and CDR2 FQNEAQ (reference sequence).

The rearrangement links TRBV30 to TRBJ1-6; weak D call: TRBD1 (5 bases). Germline V gene sequence: CDR1 GTSNPN, CDR2 SVGIG (reference sequence). The CDR3 covers 15 residues. V was pared by 4 bases and J by 3 bases, with 13 bases between. The CDR3 nucleotides read TGTGCCTGGAAGTCGGCAGGGAACTATAATTCACCCCTCCACTTT. Translating gives CAWKSAGNYNSPLHF.

There are a few counts of this clone. CDR3 in amino acids: CASSYLDRGPQPQHF. CDR3 nucleotide sequence: TGTGCCAGCAGTTACCTCGACAGGGGCCCTCAGCCCCAGCATTTT. This chain uses TRBV6-6 with TRBJ1-5; 8 nucleotides line up with TRBD1. V gave up 2 bases and J gave up 6 bases; unmatched junction bases: 6. The V gene's germline CDR1 is MNHNY and CDR2 SVGAGI (reference sequence). CDR3 length equals 15 residues.

This clone was seen many times. This rearrangement joins TRBV19 to TRBJ1-2, with 9 bases that match TRBD1. There are 14 residues in the CDR3. V gave up 2 bases and J gave up 4 bases; unmatched junction bases: 2. Germline loops: CDR1 LNHDA, CDR2 SQIVND (reference sequence). The CDR3 is CASSIPGQGYGYTF. DNA of the CDR3: TGTGCCAGTAGTATACCGGGACAGGGCTATGGCTACACCTTC.

The chain combines TRBV9 with TRBJ1-2; a possible D gene is TRBD1 (5 bases). Germline lookup yields CDR1 SGDLS and CDR2 YYNGEE. V dropped 0 bases and J dropped 3 bases, with 12 bases sitting between them. This CDR3 is 15 amino acids long. This chain's CDR3 is CASSVDTLGDYGYTF. The CDR3 nucleotides are TGTGCCAGCAGCGTAGACACCTTGGGGGACTATGGCTACACCTTC.

CDR3 in DNA: TGCAGCGTTGAAGATCGTCAGGGGAGCTCTGGAAACACCATATATTTT. It codes for CSVEDRQGSSGNTIYF. This sequence joins TRBV29-1 and TRBJ1-3; possible D gene TRBD1, 6 bases. V was pared by 0 bases and J by 0 bases, with 12 bases between. CDR3 length: 16 amino acids. Germline V CDR1 and CDR2: SQVTM, ANQGSEA.

The chain recombines TRBV25-1 with TRBJ1-4, with no clear D. V lost 5 bases and J lost 7, with 20 bases in between. The CDR3 is made up of 16 amino acids. Germline lookup yields CDR1 MGHDK and CDR2 SYGVNS. The CDR3 DNA follows: TGTGCCAGCAGTCCGACATACGGCTCAATGAGTGAAAAACTGTTTTTT. Amino acid sequence: CASSPTYGSMSEKLFF.

This sequence joins TRBV29-1 and TRBJ2-7, with a weak D call TRBD2 (5 bases). This CDR3 has 13 residues. Trimming took off 4 bases at V and 2 bases at J, with 12 bases between the two ends. Per the germline V gene, CDR1 is SQVTM and CDR2 is ANQGSEA. Here the CDR3 reads CSVAGITAYEQYF. The CDR3 DNA reads as TGCAGCGTTGCGGGGATCACGGCCTACGAGCAGTACTTC.

This clone has a single count. The V call is TRBV7-2, the J call TRBJ2-7; D is unclear. The CDR3 covers 14 residues. Per the germline V gene, CDR1 is SGHTA and CDR2 is FQGNSA. V lost 1 base and J lost 4, with 11 bases in between. CDR3 DNA sequence: TGTGCCAGCAGCTTAGACCCTATGAGGTACGAGCAGTACTTC. Protein product: CASSLDPMRYEQYF.

This clone was seen more than once but under ten times. V usage is TRBV7-9 and J usage is TRBJ2-7; TRBD1 matches 9 bases. CDR3 length equals 14 residues. Trimming took 8 bases from V and 6 from J; bases not matched to a gene: 11. Per germline, CDR1 SEHNR and CDR2 FQNEAQ (reference sequence). Written as DNA, the CDR3 is TGTGCCAGCGACCCGGGACAGGGAGTGGTCGAGCAGTACTTC. Residues: CASDPGQGVVEQYF.

The J gene is TRBJ2-2, the V gene TRBV6-5; 11 bases fit TRBD2. The V segment lost 7 bases and the J segment 4 bases; nucleotides outside the gene matches: 5. The CDR3 consists of 15 residues. Germline V gene data show CDR1 as MNHEY and CDR2 as SVGAGI. CDR3 nucleotide sequence: TGTGCCAGCAACACCGGGACTAGCGGCACCGGGGAGCTGTTTTTT. Translating it yields CASNTGTSGTGELFF.

This chain joins TRBV27 and TRBJ2-5; D unclear. Between the trimmed V and J ends, which lost 6 bases and 11 bases, there was a span of 19 bases. Germline V CDR1 and CDR2: MNHEY, SMNVEV (reference sequence). The CDR3 is made up of 13 amino acids. In DNA, the CDR3 is TGTGCCAGCAGACCTGCCCCGGGCTCCCGTCAGTACTTC. Its translation is CASRPAPGSRQYF.

This clone has a handful of counts. J is TRBJ1-1 and V is TRBV7-9, with 8 nucleotides matching TRBD1. Germline trimming cut 4 bases from V and 1 base from J; bases unmatched to any gene: 2. The CDR3 covers 14 residues. The germline CDR1 and CDR2 sequences are SEHNR and FQNEAQ (reference sequence). As DNA, the CDR3 is TGTGCCAGCAGCTGGGGACAGGAGAACACTGAAGCTTTCTTT. Its translation: CASSWGQENTEAFF.

This clone has at least ten counts. This chain links TRBV2 with TRBJ2-2; TRBD2 agrees at 7 bases. Trimming removed 6 bases from V and 0 bases from J; junction bases left unmatched: 4. Germline V gives CDR1 SNHLY, CDR2 FYNNEI. This CDR3 comprises 15 residues. The CDR3 here is CASRSSGTNTGELFF. CDR3 coding DNA: TGTGCCAGCAGATCCAGCGGGACGAACACCGGGGAGCTGTTTTTT.